This T cell receptor (beta chain) comes out of a study of blood T cell repertoires in COVID-19. Study-wide background: Sites in the United States, Italy and Spain provided acute and convalescent COVID-19 samples. Sample material is recorded as cDNA or gDNA derived from T cells, B-cell-depleted T cells, or PBMCs.

Germline CDR1 is KGHSH and CDR2 is LQKENI. Trimming removed 2 bases at V and 4 bases at J, with 14 bases between. The CDR3 loop spans 15 amino acids. As originally analysed: Amplified reference gene primers provided the basis for estimating nucleated cell counts. Assay: immunoSEQ multiplex PCR; the TCRdb copy retains only in-frame clones and omits some. Clonal size and the V and J genes are those of that table, whereas D and trimming came from the DNA. Of 150,000 to 190,000 clones listed, more than 85% were seen once; the top ten hold under 2.5%. This clonotype was obtained from a woman between 65 and 79 years old with acute or convalescent COVID-19. The rearrangement uses TRBV18 and TRBJ1-2; tentative D call: TRBD1 (5 bases). Material: peripheral blood. The CDR3: CASSPTGVRVYGYTF. In DNA, the CDR3 is TGTGCCAGCTCACCAACGGGGGTTCGAGTCTATGGCTACACCTTC.